This T cell receptor (beta chain) was captured in a study of CD8+ T cells in alopecia areata listed by TCRdb under 2018. Regarding the research as a whole: The treated patients took part in an open-label pilot trial in which moderate-to-severe alopecia areata was treated with oral tofacitinib at 5 to 10 mg twice daily. RNA was obtained with the PAXgene miRNA kit for fixed scalp, the miRNeasy kit for PBMCs, and the RNeasy kit for mouse skin. Amplification of TCRbeta CDR3 regions was done by immunoSEQ multiplex PCR using 35 Vbeta forward primers and 13 Jbeta reverse primers. In humans, TCRbeta sequencing was performed on scalp tissue and on sorted CD4+ and CD8+ peripheral blood T cells from healthy controls and from patients with patchy or totalis/universalis alopecia areata. Biopsies were taken from tofacitinib-treated patients at baseline and again at 4 and 24 weeks into treatment, and several of those patients also had a later scalp biopsy. Clonality in the scalp was compared among normal scalp (n=4), patchy alopecia areata scalp (n=8), and alopecia totalis/universalis scalp (n=8). High-throughput TCRbeta sequencing was used to examine T cell clonal expansion in alopecia areata in both the C3H/HeJ mouse model and human patients. Patients received tofacitinib for 6 to 18 months and were then followed off drug for 6 months to check for delayed response and recurrence.

What the authors observed across the whole study: Unlike mouse skin, which is dominated by gammadelta T cells, normal human skin has resident alphabeta T cells that are also sequenced, and this complicates analysis of the scalp TCR repertoire. Compared with normal scalp, lesional scalp, particularly in alopecia totalis/universalis, had higher clonality and more expanded CD8+ clones, which suggests antigenic drive. Shared TCR sequences between patients were less evident than in mice, which may be partly attributable to HLA diversity in the patient population.

Sample time point, as interpreted from the label and publication: baseline before oral tofacitinib. From alopecia areata patients, peripheral blood was collected along with lesional scalp punch biopsies. After PBMCs were isolated by density centrifugation and stained for CD3, CD4 and CD8, a FACSAria was used to sort CD4+ and CD8+ T cells. Comment on this clone: There is no known antigen for this receptor. The sample holds no much larger clone one base away, and base qualities are not on file.

The library relied on the immunoSEQ multiplex PCR assay. RNA was extracted from all samples and reverse transcribed into cDNA, which served as template for TCR sequencing. SuperScript III was used to make first-strand cDNA, primed with a 2:1 mix of oligo-dT and random hexamers. Amplification bias was assessed with a synthetic immune receptor repertoire, and residual bias was removed computationally. The study's processing was this. Raw reads were preprocessed to remove errors, and CDR3 was defined according to IMGT conventions as the region from the conserved cysteine to phenylalanine. Clonality was computed as 1 minus the Shannon entropy, with the entropy normalized by log2 of the number of productive unique TCRs. Whether each scalp clone was CD4 or CD8 was inferred by checking scalp TCRbeta sequences against the CD4 and CD8 repertoires from sorted blood. TCRdb re-hosts the immuneACCESS table, in-frame sequences only. Its copies lack some clones; in the studies checked, an unresolved V gene accounts for under half of them, and the cause for the rest is not known. D and trimming were read from the DNA, whereas the V and J calls and clone size are those reported in that table. This sample comprises fewer than 200,000 clones, approximately 56% of them detected only once. The top ten constitute around 15% of the sample.

The CDR3 measures 13 amino acids from cysteine to phenylalanine. Of all the DNA, just the CDR3 is kept, 39 bases in frame from base 1. CDR1 and CDR2 (SGHRS, YFSETQ) derive from the germline V gene. The junction shows trimming of 5 bases on V and 6 bases on J, and the gene matches do not reach 1 base of it. The chain is encoded by TRBV5-1 joined to TRBJ2-2, and TRBD1 matches 10 of the central bases. The sequencing here drew on CD4+ T cells sorted from blood, taken at week 0. The TCR was taken from a human donor with alopecia areata. The CDR3 here reads CASSGQGAGELFF. The DNA sequence follows: TGCGCCAGCAGTGGACAGGGGGCCGGGGAGCTGTTTTTT.